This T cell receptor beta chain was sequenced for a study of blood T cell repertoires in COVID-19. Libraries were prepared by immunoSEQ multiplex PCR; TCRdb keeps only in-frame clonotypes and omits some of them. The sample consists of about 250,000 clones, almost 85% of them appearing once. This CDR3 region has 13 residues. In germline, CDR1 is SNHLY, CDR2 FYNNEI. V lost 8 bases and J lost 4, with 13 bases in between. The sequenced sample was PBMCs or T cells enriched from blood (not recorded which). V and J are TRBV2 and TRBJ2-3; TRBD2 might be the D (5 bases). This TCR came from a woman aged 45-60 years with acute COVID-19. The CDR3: CASEPGFADTQYF. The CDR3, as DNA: TGTGCCAGCGAACCGGGGTTCGCAGATACGCAGTATTTT. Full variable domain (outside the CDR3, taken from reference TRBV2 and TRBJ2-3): EPEVTQTPSHQVTQMGQEVILRCVPISNHLYFYWYRQILGQKVEFLVSFYNNEISEKSEIFDDQFSVERPDGSNFTLKIRSTKLEDSAMYFCASEPGFADTQYFGPGTRLTVL.